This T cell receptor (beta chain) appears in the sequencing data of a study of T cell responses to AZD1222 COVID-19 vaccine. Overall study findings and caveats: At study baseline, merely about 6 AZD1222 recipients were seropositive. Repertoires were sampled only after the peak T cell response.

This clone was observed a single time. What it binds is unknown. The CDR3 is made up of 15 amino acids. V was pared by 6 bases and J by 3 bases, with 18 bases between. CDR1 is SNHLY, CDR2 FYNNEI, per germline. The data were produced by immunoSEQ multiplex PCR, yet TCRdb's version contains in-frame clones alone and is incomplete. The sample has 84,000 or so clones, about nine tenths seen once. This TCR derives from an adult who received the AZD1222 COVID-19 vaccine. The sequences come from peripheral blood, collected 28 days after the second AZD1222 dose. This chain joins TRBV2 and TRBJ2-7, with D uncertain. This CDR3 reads CASRPPAVTVYEQYF. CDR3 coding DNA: TGTGCCAGCAGACCCCCAGCCGTCACGGTCTACGAGCAGTACTTC.